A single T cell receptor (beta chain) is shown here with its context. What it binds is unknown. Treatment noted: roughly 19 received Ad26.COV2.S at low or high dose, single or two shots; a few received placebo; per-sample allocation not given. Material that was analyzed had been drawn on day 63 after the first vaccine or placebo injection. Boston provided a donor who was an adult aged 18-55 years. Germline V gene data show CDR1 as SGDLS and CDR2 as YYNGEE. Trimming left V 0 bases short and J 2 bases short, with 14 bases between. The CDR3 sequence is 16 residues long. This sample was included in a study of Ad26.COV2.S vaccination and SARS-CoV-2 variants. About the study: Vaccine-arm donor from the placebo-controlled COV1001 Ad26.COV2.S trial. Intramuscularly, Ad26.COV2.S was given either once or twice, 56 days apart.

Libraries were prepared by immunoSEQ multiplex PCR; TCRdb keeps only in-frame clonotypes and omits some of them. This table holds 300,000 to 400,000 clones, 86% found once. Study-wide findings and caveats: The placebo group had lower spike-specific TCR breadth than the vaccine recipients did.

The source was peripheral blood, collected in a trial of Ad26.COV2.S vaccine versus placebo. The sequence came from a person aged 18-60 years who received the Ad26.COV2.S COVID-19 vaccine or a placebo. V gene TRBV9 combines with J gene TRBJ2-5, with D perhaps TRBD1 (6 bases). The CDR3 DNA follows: TGTGCCAGCAGCGTAGCTACAGGGATGTATCAAGAGACCCAGTACTTC. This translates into CASSVATGMYQETQYF.